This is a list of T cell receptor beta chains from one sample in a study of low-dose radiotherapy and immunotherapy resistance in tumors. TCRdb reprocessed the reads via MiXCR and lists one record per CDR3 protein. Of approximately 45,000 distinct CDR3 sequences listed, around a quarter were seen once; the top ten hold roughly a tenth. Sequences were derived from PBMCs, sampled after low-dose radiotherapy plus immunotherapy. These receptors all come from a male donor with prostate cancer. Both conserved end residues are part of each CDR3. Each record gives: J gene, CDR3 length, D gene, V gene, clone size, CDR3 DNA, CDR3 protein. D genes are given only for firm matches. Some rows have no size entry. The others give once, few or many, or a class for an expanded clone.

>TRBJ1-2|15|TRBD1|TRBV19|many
TGTGCCAGTAGTATCCCCCTGGGACAGGCCTATGGCTACACCTTC
CASSIPLGQAYGYTF
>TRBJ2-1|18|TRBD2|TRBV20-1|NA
TGCAGTGCTAGACCCGGGACTAGCGGGGGGAGCTCCTACAATGAGCAGTTCTTC
CSARPGTSGGSSYNEQFF
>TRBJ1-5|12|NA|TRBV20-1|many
TGCAGTGCTAGAGCCAGACAACAGCCCCAGCATTTT
CSARARQQPQHF
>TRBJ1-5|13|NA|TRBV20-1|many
TGCAGTGCTACCAGGGACTATAATCAGCCCCAGCATTTT
CSATRDYNQPQHF
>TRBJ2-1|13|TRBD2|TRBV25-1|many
TGTGCCAGCAGGACTAGCGGTTACAATGAGCAGTTCTTC
CASRTSGYNEQFF
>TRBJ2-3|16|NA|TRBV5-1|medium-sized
TGCGCCAGCAGCTTTGGGCAAACACCTAGCACAGATACGCAGTATTTT
CASSFGQTPSTDTQYF
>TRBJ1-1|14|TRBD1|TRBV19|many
TGTGCCAGTAGTCACAGGGGCCCGAACACTGAAGCTTTCTTT
CASSHRGPNTEAFF
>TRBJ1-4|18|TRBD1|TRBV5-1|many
TGCGCCAGCAGCTTGGACGTGCGGACAGGGAGGGCTAATGAAAAACTGTTTTTT
CASSLDVRTGRANEKLFF
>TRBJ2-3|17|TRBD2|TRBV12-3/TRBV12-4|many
TGTGCCAGCAGTTCCGGACTAGCGGGGACTTCCACAGATACGCAGTATTTT
CASSSGLAGTSTDTQYF
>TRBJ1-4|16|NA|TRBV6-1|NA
NA
CASSEGATTNEKLFFF
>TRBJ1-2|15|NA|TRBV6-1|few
TGTGCCAGCAGTTACGCCGCCCCAGGGAACTATGGCTACACCTTC
CASSYAAPGNYGYTF
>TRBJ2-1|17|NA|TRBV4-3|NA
TGCGCCAGCAGCCAAGTCGACTTAGGGTTCTCCTACAATGAGCAGTTCTTC
CASSQVDLGFSYNEQFF
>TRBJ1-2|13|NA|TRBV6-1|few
TGTGCCAGCAGTGAAAACAGGTCCGGTGGCTACACCTTC
CASSENRSGGYTF
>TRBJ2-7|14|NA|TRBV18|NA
TGTGCCAGCTCACCAGTGCCAGCCAGCTACGAGCAGTACTTC
CASSPVPASYEQYF
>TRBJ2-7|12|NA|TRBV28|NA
TGTGCCAGCAGCCGCAATACCTACGAGCAGTACTTC
CASSRNTYEQYF
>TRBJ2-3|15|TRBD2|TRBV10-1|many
TGCGCCAGCAGGCGGGGGGGCTCAAATGCAGATACGCAGTATTTT
CASRRGGSNADTQYF
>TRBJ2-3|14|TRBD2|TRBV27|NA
TGTGCCAGCAGTTTCGGGACTAGGTCAAATACGCAGTATTTT
CASSFGTRSNTQYF
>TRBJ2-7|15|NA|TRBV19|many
TGTGCCAGTAGTATCGTGGCAGGGGACCATTACGAGCAGTACTTC
CASSIVAGDHYEQYF
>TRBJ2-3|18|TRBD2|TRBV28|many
TGTGCCAGCAGTTCGCTTGGGACTAGCCCCTATGCCACAGATACGCAGTATTTT
CASSSLGTSPYATDTQYF
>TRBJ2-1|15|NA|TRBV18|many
TGTGCCAGCTCACCACTCGGGGTCGTCGACAATGAGCAGTTCTTC
CASSPLGVVDNEQFF
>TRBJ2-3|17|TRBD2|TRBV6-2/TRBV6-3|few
TGTGCCAGCAGTTTTTGGGCCGCGGGGGTGGGCACAGATACGCAGTATTTT
CASSFWAAGVGTDTQYF
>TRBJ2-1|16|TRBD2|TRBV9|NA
TGTGCCAGCAGCGCCCGGCTAGCGGGACCTTACAATGAGCAGTTCTTC
CASSARLAGPYNEQFF
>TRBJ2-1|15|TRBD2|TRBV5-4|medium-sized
TGTGCCAGCAGCTCGCCCGGGACTAGGAACAATGAGCAGTTCTTC
CASSSPGTRNNEQFF
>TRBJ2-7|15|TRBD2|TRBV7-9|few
TGTGCCAGCAGCCAATCGGGACTAGCGGGAGGCGAGCAGTACTTC
CASSQSGLAGGEQYF
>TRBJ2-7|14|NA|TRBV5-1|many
TGCGCCAGCAGCCCTTACGGGGGGCTCGGCGAGCAGTACTTC
CASSPYGGLGEQYF
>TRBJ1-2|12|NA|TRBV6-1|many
TGTGCCAGCAGTGAAGGTTTCTATGGCTACACCTTC
CASSEGFYGYTF
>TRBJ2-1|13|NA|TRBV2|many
TGTGCCAGCAGTGAGGTCAGGGTGGTGGAGCAGTTCTTC
CASSEVRVVEQFF
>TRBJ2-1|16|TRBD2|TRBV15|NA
TGTGCCACCAGCATACGACTAGCGGGGGTGGGCAATGAGCAGTTCTTC
CATSIRLAGVGNEQFF
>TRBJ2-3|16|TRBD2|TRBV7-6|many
TGTGCCAGCAGCGCCTTACTAGCGGGGCTCACAGATACGCAGTATTTT
CASSALLAGLTDTQYF
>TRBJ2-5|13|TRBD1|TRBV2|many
TGTGCCAGCAGTCCGGGACAGCAAGAGACCCAGTACTTC
CASSPGQQETQYF
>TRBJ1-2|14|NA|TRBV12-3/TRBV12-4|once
TGTGCCAGCAGTAGAGGAGGACAGAACTATGGCTACACCTTC
CASSRGGQNYGYTF
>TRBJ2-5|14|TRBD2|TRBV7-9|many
TGTGCCAGCAGCTTAGATGGGAGGGGAGAGACCCAGTACTTC
CASSLDGRGETQYF
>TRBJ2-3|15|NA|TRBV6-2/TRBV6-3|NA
TGTGCCAGCAGTACCCCACGCCCCGGCGCAGATACGCAGTATTTT
CASSTPRPGADTQYF